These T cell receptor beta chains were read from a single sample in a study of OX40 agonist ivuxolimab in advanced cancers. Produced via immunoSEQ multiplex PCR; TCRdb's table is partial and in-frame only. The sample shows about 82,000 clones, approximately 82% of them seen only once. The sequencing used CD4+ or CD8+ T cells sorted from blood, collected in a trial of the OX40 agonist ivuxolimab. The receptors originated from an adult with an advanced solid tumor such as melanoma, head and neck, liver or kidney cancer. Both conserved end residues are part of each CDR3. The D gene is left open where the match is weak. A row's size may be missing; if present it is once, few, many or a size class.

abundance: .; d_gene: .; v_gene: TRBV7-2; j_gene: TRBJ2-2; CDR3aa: CASSLVGGNSINTGELFF; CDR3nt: TGTGCCAGCAGCTTAGTGGGGGGCAATTCTATCAACACCGGGGAGCTGTTTTTT
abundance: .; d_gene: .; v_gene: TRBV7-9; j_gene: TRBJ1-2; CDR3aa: CASSRDSDNYGYTF; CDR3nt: TGTGCCAGCAGTCGGGACTCAGACAACTATGGCTACACCTTC
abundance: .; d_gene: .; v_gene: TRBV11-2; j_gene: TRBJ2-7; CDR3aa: CASSLGSGASILSSYEQYF; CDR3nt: TGTGCCAGCAGCTTAGGATCGGGAGCCTCAATCTTATCCTCCTACGAGCAGTACTTC
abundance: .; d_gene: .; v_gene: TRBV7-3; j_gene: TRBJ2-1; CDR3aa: CASSLTGHNEQFF; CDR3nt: TGTGCCAGCAGCCTCACCGGCCACAATGAGCAGTTCTTC
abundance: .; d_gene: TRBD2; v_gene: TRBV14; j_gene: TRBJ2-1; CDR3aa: CASSQDGEGGGVYNEQFF; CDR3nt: TGTGCCAGCAGCCAAGATGGAGAGGGCGGGGGGGTCTACAATGAGCAGTTCTTC
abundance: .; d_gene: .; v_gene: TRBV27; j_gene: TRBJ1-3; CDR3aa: CASRAVGLGNTIYF; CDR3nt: TGTGCCAGCAGGGCCGTGGGGCTTGGAAACACCATATATTTT
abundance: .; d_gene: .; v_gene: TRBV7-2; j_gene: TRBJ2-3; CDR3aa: CASSVKGITDTQYF; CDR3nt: TGTGCCAGCAGCGTTAAGGGGATCACAGATACGCAGTATTTT
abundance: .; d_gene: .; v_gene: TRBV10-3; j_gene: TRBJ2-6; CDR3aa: CAISAVGPSSGANVLTF; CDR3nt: TGTGCCATCAGTGCTGTGGGCCCCAGCTCTGGGGCCAACGTCCTGACTTTC
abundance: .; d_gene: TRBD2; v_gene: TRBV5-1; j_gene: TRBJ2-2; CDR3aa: CASSLQAGGPRGTGELFF; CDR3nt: TGCGCCAGCAGCTTGCAAGCGGGGGGGCCGAGGGGCACCGGGGAGCTGTTTTTT
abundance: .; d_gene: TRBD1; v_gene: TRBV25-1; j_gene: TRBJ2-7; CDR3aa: CASSPDLGQGAREQYF; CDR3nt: TGTGCCAGCAGTCCTGACCTGGGACAGGGGGCGCGGGAGCAGTACTTC
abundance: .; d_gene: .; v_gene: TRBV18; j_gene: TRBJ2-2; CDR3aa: CASSPRLVGQSDTGELFF; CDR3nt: TGTGCCAGCTCACCCCGCCTTGTCGGACAATCGGACACCGGGGAGCTGTTTTTT
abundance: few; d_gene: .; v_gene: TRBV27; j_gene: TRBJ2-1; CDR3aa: CASSFGGGAGYNEQFF; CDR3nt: TGTGCCAGCAGTTTTGGTGGGGGGGCAGGTTACAATGAGCAGTTCTTC
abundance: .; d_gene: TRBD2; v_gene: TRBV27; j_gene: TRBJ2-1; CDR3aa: CASSWTSGGYNEQFF; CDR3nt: TGTGCCAGCAGTTGGACTAGCGGGGGATACAATGAGCAGTTCTTC
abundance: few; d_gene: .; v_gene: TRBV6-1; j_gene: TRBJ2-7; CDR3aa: CASRKTQYEQYF; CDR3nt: TGTGCCAGCAGAAAGACTCAATACGAGCAGTACTTC
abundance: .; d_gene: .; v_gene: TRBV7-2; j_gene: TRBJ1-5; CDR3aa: CASSPTADQPQHF; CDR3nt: TGTGCCAGCAGCCCCACAGCCGATCAGCCCCAGCATTTT
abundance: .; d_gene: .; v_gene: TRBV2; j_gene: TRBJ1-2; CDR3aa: CASTPTHLQQGNYGYTF; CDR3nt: TGTGCCAGCACCCCAACACATCTTCAACAGGGAAATTATGGCTACACCTTC
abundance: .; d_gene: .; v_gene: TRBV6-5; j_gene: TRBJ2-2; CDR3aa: CASRPPSNTGELFF; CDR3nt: TGTGCCAGCAGACCCCCGTCGAACACCGGGGAGCTGTTTTTT
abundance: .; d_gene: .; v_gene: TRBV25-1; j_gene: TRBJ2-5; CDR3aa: CASRLYETQYF; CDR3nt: TGTGCCAGCAGGTTATACGAGACCCAGTACTTC
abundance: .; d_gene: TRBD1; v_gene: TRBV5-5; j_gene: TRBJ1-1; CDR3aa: CASSVDRGRTEAFF; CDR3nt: TGTGCCAGCAGCGTCGACAGGGGGAGAACTGAAGCTTTCTTT
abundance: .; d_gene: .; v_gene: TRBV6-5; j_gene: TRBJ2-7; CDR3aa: CASVRGAGPYEQYF; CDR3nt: TGTGCCAGCGTCAGGGGAGCTGGGCCCTACGAGCAGTACTTC
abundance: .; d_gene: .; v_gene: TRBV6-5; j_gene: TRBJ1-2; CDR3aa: CASSTLYGYTF; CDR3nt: TGTGCCAGCAGTACTCTCTATGGCTACACCTTC
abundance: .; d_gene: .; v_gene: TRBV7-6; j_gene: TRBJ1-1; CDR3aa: CASSLEAGVKTEAFF; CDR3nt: TGTGCCAGCAGCTTAGAGGCAGGGGTCAAGACTGAAGCTTTCTTT
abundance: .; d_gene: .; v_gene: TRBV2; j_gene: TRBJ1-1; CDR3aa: CASSDENTEAFF; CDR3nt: TGTGCCAGCAGTGACGAGAACACTGAAGCTTTCTTT
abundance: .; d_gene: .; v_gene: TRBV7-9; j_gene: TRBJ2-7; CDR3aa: CASSPPGGPGEQYF; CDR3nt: TGTGCCAGCAGCCCCCCAGGAGGGCCAGGGGAGCAGTACTTC
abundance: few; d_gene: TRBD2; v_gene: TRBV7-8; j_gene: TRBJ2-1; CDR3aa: CASSSRRLAGRDEQFF; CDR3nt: TGTGCCAGCAGCAGTAGACGGCTAGCGGGGAGGGATGAGCAGTTCTTC
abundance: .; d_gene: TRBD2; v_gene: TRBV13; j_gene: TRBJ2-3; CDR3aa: CASNLGGGTTDTQYF; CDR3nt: TGTGCCAGCAACCTCGGGGGGGGGACCACAGATACGCAGTATTTT
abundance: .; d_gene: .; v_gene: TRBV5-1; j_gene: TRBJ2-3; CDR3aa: CASSTDHTGDTQYF; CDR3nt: TGCGCCAGCAGTACGGACCACACAGGAGATACGCAGTATTTT
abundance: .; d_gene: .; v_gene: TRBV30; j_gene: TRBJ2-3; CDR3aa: CAWSQPERTDTQYF; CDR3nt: TGTGCCTGGAGTCAACCCGAGCGGACAGATACGCAGTATTTT
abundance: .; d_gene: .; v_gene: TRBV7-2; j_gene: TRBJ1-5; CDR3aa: CASSLMTGNNQPQHF; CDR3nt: TGTGCCAGCAGCTTAATGACGGGAAACAATCAGCCCCAGCATTTT
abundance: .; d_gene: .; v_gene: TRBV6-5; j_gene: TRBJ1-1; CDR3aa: CASSYSGGQNTEAFF; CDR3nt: TGTGCCAGCAGTTACTCGGGGGGACAGAACACTGAAGCTTTCTTT
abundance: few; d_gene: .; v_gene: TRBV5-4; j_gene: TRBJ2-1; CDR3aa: CASSLVAGATEQFF; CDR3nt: TGTGCCAGCAGCTTGGTTGCGGGGGCCACTGAGCAGTTCTTC
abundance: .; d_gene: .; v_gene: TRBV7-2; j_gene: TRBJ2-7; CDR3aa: CASSSQPGPGPYEQYF; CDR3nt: TGTGCCAGCAGCTCTCAACCGGGCCCCGGGCCCTACGAGCAGTACTTC
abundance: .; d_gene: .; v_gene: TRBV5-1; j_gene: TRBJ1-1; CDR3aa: CASSPGTQALSTEAFF; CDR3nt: TGCGCCAGCAGCCCCGGGACACAAGCTCTGAGCACTGAAGCTTTCTTT
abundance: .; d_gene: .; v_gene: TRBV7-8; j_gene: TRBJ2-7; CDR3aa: CASSLEVPYEQYF; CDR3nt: TGTGCCAGCAGCTTAGAGGTCCCTTACGAGCAGTACTTC
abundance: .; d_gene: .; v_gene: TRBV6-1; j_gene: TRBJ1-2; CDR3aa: CASSVGGLYGYTF; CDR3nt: TGTGCCAGCAGTGTGGGAGGGCTCTATGGCTACACCTTC